This T cell receptor beta chain was identified in a study of blood T cell repertoires in COVID-19. Study overall: Material from acute and convalescent COVID-19 was sourced from the United States, Italy and Spain. Sources were T cells, B-cell-depleted T cells, or PBMCs; the material itself was cDNA or gDNA.

Per the germline V gene, CDR1 is SGDLS and CDR2 is YYNGEE. With termini counted, the CDR3 has 14 amino acids. A remark on this clone: Because the CDR3's place on the DNA is in doubt, the DNA is left out and the CDR3 is given as listed by TCRdb. The same CDR3 is also encoded by other DNA sequences in this sample.

The assay was immunoSEQ multiplex PCR, and TCRdb's table has in-frame clones only and misses some. The profile shows about 200,000 clones, 75% to 85% of them singletons. This TCR was recovered from an elderly woman with COVID-19, enrolled during active disease. The chain couples TRBV9 to TRBJ1-2; the table calls TRBD1, which could not be checked here. The sequenced sample was peripheral blood. CDR3 sequence reads: CASSVASGTGGYTF.